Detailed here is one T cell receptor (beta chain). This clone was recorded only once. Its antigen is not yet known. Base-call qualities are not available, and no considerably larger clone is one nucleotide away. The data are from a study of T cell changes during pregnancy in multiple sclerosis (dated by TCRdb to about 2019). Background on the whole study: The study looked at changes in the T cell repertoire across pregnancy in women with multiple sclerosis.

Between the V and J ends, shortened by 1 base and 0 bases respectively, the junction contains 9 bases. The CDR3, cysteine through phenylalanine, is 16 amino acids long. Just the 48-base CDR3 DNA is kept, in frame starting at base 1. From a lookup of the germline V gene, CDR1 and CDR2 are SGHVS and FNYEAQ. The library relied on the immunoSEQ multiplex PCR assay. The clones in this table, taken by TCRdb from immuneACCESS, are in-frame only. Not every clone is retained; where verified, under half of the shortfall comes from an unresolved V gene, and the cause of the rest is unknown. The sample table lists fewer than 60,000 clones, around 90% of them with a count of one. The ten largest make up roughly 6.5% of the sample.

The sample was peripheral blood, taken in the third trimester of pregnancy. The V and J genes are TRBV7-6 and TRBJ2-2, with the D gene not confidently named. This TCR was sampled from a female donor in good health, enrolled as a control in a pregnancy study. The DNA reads TGTGCCAGCAGCTTAGTTTCCAGTGCGAACACCGGGGAGCTGTTTTTT. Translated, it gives CASSLVSSANTGELFF. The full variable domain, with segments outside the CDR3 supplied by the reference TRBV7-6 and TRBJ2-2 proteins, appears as GAGVSQSPRYKVTKRGQDVALRCDPISGHVSLYWYRQALGQGPEFLTYFNYEAQQDKSGLPNDRFSAERPEGSISTLTIQRTEQRDSAMYRCASSLVSSANTGELFFGEGSRLTVL.